The present TCR beta chain was sequenced within a study of blood T cell repertoires in COVID-19. About the research overall: Acute and convalescent COVID-19 specimens originated in the United States, Italy and Spain. Sample material is recorded as cDNA or gDNA derived from T cells, B-cell-depleted T cells, or PBMCs.

In its sample, this clone was seen a few times. The authors' processing: Amplification with reference gene primers provided the estimates of nucleated cell counts. Sequencing used immunoSEQ multiplex PCR; TCRdb keeps in-frame clones, though not all of them. V and J calls and clone size come straight from that table; D and trimming were deduced from the DNA. The sample holds fewer than 200,000 clones, roughly 84% seen once. Germline lookup yields CDR1 LGHDT and CDR2 YNNKEL (reference sequence). Trimming cost V 1 base and J 4 bases, with 5 bases left between them. The CDR3 totals 12 residues. The origin of this receptor is an elderly woman with acute or convalescent COVID-19. Sequenced: peripheral blood. This chain connects TRBV3-1 (or the pseudogene TRBV3-2) to TRBJ2-7; D is unclear. CDR3 sequence (DNA): TGTGCCAGCAGCCAAGCCAAATACGAGCAGTACTTC. It codes for CASSQAKYEQYF.